This T cell receptor beta chain was obtained from a study of blood T cell repertoires in COVID-19. The overall study: There were acute and convalescent COVID-19 samples, and they came from the United States, Italy and Spain. PBMCs, B-cell-depleted T cells, or T cells provided the cDNA or gDNA that made up the material.

The table came from immunoSEQ multiplex PCR; TCRdb's copy has only in-frame clones and leaves some out. The sample has around 150,000 clones; 70% to 80% are singletons. After removal of 8 bases from V and 5 bases from J, the junction contained 13 bases not matched to a gene. The CDR3 contains 15 residues. From germline, CDR1 is SNHLY and CDR2 FYNNEI. Input material: peripheral blood. V is TRBV2 and J is TRBJ2-5, with 8 bases identical to TRBD2. The TCR sequence derives from a woman of 80 years or more with active or convalescent COVID-19. The CDR3 reads CASSPLLRGVETQYF. CDR3 in DNA: TGTGCCAGCTCCCCTCTGCTGCGGGGGGTCGAGACCCAGTACTTC.